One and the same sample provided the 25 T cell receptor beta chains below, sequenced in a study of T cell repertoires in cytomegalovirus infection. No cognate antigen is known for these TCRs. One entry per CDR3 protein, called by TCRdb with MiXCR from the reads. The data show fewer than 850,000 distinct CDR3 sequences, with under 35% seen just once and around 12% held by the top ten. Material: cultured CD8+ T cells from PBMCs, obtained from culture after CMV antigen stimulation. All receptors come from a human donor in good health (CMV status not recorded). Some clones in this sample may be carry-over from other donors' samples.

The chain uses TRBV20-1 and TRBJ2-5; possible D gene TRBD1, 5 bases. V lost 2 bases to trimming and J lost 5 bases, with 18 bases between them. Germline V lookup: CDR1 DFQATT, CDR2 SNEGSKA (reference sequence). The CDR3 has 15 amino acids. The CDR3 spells CSARILGGAGETQYF. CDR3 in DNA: TGCAGTGCTAGAATTTTGGGTGGGGCTGGGGAGACCCAGTACTTC.

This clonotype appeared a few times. This chain's CDR3 is CAISEFDTGGESEQFF. DNA of the CDR3: TGTGCCATCAGTGAGTTTGATACAGGGGGAGAGAGTGAGCAGTTCTTC. The rearrangement uses TRBV10-3 and TRBJ2-1; TRBD1 matches at 8 bases. The V gene's germline CDR1 is ENHRY and CDR2 SYGVKD. V shed 1 base, J shed 9 bases, and the junction held 11 bases outside the gene matches. This CDR3 has 16 amino acids.

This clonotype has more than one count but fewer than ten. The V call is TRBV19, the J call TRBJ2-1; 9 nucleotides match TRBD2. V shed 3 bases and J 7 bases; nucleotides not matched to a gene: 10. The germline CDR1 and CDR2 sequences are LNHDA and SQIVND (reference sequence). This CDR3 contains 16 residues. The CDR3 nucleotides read TGTGCCAGTAGTATTCCGGGACTAGCCTTACCTAATGAGCAGTTCTTC. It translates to CASSIPGLALPNEQFF.

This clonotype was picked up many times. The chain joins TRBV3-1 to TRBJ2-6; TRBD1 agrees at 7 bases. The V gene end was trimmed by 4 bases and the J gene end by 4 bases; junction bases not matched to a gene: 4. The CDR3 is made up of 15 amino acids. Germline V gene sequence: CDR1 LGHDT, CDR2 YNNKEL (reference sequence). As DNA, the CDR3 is TGTGCCAGCAGCCCCACAGGGGAAGGGGCCAACGTCCTGACTTTC. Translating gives CASSPTGEGANVLTF.

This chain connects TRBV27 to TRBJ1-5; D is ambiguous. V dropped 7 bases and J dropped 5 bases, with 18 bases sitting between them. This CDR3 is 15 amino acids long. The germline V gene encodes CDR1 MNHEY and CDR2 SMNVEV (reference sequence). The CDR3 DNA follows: TGTGCCAGCAATCCCCCTGGGGTATGGGATCAGCCCCAGCATTTT. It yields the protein CASNPPGVWDQPQHF.

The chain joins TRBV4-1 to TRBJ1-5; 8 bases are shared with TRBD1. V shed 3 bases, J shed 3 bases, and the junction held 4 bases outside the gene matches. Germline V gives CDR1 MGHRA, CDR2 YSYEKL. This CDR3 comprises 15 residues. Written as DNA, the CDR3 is TGCGCCAGCAGCCAGGGGACAGGAGACAATCAGCCCCAGCATTTT. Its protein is CASSQGTGDNQPQHF.

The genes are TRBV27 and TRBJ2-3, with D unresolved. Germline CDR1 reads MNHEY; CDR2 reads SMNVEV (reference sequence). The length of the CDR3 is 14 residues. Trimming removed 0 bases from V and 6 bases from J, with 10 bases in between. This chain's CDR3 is CASSLSFAADTQYF. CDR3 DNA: TGTGCCAGCAGTTTATCGTTCGCCGCTGATACGCAGTATTTT.

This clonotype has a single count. CDR3 loop: CAIWDRGEQFF. The DNA of the CDR3 is TGTGCCATCTGGGACCGGGGGGAGCAGTTCTTC. The chain combines TRBV7-9 with TRBJ2-1; possibly TRBD2 for D (6 bases). CDR3 length: 11 residues. V dropped 10 bases and J dropped 10 bases, with 14 bases sitting between them. Germline V gene data show CDR1 as SEHNR and CDR2 as FQNEAQ (reference sequence).

The CDR3 bases are TGTGCCAGCGGCCGGGACAGGGGACACACCGGGGAGCTGTTTTTT. Translated: CASGRDRGHTGELFF. V gene TRBV19 combines with J gene TRBJ2-2; the match to TRBD1 covers 10 bases. Germline loops: CDR1 LNHDA, CDR2 SQIVND (reference sequence). V lost 9 bases and J lost 3; bases outside the gene matches: 7. There are 15 residues in the CDR3. The whole variable domain, remainder taken from reference TRBV19 and TRBJ2-2, is DGGITQSPKYLFRKEGQNVTLSCEQNLNHDAMYWYRQDPGQGLRLIYYSQIVNDFQKGDIAEGYSVSREKKESFPLTVTSAQKNPTAFYLCASGRDRGHTGELFFGEGSRLTVL.

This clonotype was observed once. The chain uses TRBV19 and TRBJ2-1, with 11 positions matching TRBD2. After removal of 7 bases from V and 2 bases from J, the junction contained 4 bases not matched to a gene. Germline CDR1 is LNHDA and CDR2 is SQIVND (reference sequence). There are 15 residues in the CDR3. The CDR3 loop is CASTLGLAAYNEQFF. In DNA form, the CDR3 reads TGTGCCAGTACCCTGGGACTAGCGGCCTACAATGAGCAGTTCTTC.

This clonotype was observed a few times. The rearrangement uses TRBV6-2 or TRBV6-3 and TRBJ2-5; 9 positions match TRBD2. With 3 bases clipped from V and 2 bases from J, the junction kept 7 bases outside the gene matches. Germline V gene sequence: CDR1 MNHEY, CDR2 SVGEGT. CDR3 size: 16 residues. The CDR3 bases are TGTGCCAGCAGTTATGGGTTAGCGGGGGAACAAGAGACCCAGTACTTC. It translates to CASSYGLAGEQETQYF.

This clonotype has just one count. Written as DNA, the CDR3 is TGTGCCAGCAGTGAAGAAGGGGGCTACGAGCAGTACGTC. It translates to CASSEEGGYEQYV. The chain employs TRBV6-1 and TRBJ2-7; D possibly corresponds to TRBD1 (6 bases). Germline loops: CDR1 MNHNS, CDR2 SASEGT. This CDR3 comprises 13 residues. The V end lost 1 base, the J end lost 3 bases, and 7 bases lay between the germline ends.

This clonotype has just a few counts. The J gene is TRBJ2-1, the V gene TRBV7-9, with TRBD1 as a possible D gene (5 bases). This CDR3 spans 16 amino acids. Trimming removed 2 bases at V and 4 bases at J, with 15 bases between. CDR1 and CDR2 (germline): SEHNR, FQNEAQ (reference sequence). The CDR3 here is CASSLNPPTAYNEQFF. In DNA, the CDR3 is TGTGCCAGCAGCTTAAACCCTCCGACAGCATACAATGAGCAGTTCTTC.

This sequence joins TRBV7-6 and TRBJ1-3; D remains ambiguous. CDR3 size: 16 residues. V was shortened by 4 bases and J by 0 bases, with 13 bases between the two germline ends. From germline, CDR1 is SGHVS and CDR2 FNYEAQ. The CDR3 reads CASSSMTVASGNTIYF. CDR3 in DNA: TGTGCCAGCAGCTCAATGACGGTGGCCTCTGGAAACACCATATATTTT.

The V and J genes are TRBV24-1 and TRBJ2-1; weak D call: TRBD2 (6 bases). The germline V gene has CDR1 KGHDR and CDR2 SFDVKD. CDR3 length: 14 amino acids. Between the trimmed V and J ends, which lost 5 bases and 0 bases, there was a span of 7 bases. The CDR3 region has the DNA TGTGCCACCAGTGCGGGGGACTCCTACAATGAGCAGTTCTTC. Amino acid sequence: CATSAGDSYNEQFF.

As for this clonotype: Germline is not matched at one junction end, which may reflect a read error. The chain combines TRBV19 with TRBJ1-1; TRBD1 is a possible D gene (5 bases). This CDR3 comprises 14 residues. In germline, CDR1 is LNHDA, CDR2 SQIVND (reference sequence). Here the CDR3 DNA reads TGTGCCAGTCTACAGCGACAGCCGCCGAGAGGAGCTATCTTT. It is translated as CASLQRQPPRGAIF.

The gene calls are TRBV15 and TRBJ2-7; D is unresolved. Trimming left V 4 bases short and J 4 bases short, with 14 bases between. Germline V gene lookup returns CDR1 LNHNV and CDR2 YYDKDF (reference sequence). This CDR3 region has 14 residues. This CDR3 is CATSKGKARYEQYF. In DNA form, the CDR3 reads TGTGCCACCAGCAAAGGGAAGGCCAGATACGAGCAGTACTTC.

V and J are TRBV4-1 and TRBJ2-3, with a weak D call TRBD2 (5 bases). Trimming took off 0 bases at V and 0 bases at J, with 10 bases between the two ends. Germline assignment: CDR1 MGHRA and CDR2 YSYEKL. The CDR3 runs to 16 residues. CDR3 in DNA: TGCGCCAGCAGCCAAGATCCCGGGGATAGCACAGATACGCAGTATTTT. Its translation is CASSQDPGDSTDTQYF.

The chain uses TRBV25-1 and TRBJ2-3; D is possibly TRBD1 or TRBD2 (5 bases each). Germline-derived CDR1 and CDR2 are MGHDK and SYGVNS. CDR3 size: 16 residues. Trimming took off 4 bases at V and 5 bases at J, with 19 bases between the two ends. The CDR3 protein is CASSGWDESGRDTQYF. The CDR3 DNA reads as TGTGCCAGCAGTGGCTGGGACGAATCGGGAAGAGATACGCAGTATTTT.

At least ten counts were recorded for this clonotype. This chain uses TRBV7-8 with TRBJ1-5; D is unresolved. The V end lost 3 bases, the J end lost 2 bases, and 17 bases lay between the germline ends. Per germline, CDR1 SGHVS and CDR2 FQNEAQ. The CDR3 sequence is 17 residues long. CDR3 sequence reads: CASSFSYVDVGNQPQHF. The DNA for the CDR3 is TGTGCCAGCAGCTTCTCCTACGTGGATGTGGGCAATCAGCCCCAGCATTTT.

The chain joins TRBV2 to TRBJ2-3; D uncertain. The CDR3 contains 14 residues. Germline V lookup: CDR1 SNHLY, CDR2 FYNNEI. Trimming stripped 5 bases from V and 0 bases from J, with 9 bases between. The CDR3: CASSPETSTDTQYF. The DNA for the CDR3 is TGTGCCAGCAGTCCCGAGACTAGCACAGATACGCAGTATTTT.

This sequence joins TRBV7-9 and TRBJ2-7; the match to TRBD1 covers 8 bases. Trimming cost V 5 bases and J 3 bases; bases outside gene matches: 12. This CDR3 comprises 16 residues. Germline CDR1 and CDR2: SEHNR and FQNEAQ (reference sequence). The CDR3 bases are TGTGCCAGCAGCAAATCGCGGACAGGGCCGAACTACGAGCAGTACTTC. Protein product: CASSKSRTGPNYEQYF.

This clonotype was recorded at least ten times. The CDR3 nucleotides are TGTGCCAGCAGCCCCGGTTTAGCGGGGGGGCCAGGGCCCTACGAGCAGTACTTC. Translated, it gives CASSPGLAGGPGPYEQYF. The rearrangement joins TRBV7-8 to TRBJ2-7; 11 nucleotides align to TRBD2. With 5 bases clipped from V and 2 bases from J, the junction kept 14 bases outside the gene matches. The CDR3 totals 18 residues. Per germline, CDR1 SGHVS and CDR2 FQNEAQ.

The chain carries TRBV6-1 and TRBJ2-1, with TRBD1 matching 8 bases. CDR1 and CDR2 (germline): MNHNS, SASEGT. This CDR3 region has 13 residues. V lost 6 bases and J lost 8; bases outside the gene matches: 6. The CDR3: CASSGQGLDEQFF. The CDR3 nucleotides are TGTGCCAGCAGCGGACAGGGTCTGGATGAGCAGTTCTTC.

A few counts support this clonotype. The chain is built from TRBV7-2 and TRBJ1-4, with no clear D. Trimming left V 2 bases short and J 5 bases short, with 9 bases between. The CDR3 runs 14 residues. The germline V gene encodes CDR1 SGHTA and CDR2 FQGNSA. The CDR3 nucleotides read TGTGCCAGCAGCTTATGGACGATGAATGAAAAACTGTTTTTT. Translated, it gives CASSLWTMNEKLFF.